The present T cell receptor (beta chain) was sequenced within a study of T cells in Graves' hyperthyroidism and ophthalmopathy. On the study more broadly: Peripheral blood was taken when the disease was first diagnosed, before any treatment began. General observations from the study: Blood also carried most thyroid clonotypes expanded above 0.001. In validation, the model predicted ophthalmopathy. These predictions came a median roughly seven months before onset.

Ophthalmopathy patients all had a Clinical Activity Score of at least 3, a NOSPECS grade of at least 4 and disease under 3 months old. RNA transcripts provided the source from which TCR beta CDR3 regions were amplified. Researchers ran a first-round RT-PCR on the TCR CDR3 using the HTBI primer set. TCRdb processed the multiplex PCR reads anew with MiXCR; each CDR3 protein has one entry. Here the sample spans 450,000 to 650,000 distinct CDR3 sequences, 17% being singletons. The count of this clonotype is one. Its antigen remains unknown. Trimming took off 5 bases at V and 3 bases at J, with 14 bases between the two ends. The CDR3 spans 15 residues. Per the germline V gene, CDR1 is SEHNR and CDR2 is FQNEAQ (reference sequence).

The sequence was obtained from a woman between 18 and 29 years old with Graves' ophthalmopathy. V usage is TRBV7-9 and J usage is TRBJ2-1; unclear D gene. The sample taken for sequencing was blood. DNA for the CDR3: TGTGCCAGCAGCCTTATGGCCGTTTACTACAATGAGCAGTTCTTC. It translates to CASSLMAVYYNEQFF.